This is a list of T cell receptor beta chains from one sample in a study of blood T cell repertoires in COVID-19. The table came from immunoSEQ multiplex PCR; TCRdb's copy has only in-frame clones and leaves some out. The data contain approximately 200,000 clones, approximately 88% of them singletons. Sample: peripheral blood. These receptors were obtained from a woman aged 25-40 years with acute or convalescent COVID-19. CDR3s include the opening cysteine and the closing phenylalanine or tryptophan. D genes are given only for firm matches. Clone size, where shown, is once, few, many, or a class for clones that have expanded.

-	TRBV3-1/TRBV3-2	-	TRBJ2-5	CASGPKAGETQYF	TGTGCCAGCGGACCCAAGGCGGGTGAGACCCAGTACTTC
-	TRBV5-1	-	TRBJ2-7	CASSSRSSHDEQYF	TGCGCCAGCAGCTCCCGGAGTAGCCATGACGAGCAGTACTTC
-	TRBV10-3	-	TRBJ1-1	CATLRDFNTEAFF	TGTGCCACGCTTCGGGACTTTAACACTGAAGCTTTCTTT
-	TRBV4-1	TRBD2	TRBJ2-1	CAAGGDNNNEQFF	TGCGCCGCCGGGGGGGACAACAACAATGAGCAGTTCTTC
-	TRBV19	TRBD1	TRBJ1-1	CASSIRGQATEAFF	TGTGCCAGTAGTATAAGGGGACAGGCGACTGAAGCTTTCTTT
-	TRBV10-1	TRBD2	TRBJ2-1	CASSDSLAVSYNEQFF	TGCGCCAGCAGTGATTCCCTAGCGGTTTCCTACAATGAGCAGTTCTTC
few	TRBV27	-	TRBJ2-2	CASSLSIGGRELFF	TGTGCCAGCAGTTTATCGATCGGAGGCCGGGAGCTGTTTTTT
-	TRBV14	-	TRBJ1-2	CASSRTQGVSTF	TGTGCCAGCAGCCGCACACAGGGAGTAAGCACCTTC
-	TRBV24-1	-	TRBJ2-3	CATSDFRGGADTQYF	TGTGCCACCAGTGATTTCCGAGGAGGGGCAGATACGCAGTATTTT
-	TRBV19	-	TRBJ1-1	CASSIRSGGALNTEAFF	TGTGCCAGTAGTATTAGGTCGGGGGGTGCACTGAACACTGAAGCTTTCTTT
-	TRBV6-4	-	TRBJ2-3	CASSGGDTQYF	TGTGCCAGCAGTGGAGGCGATACGCAGTATTTT
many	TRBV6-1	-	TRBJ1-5	CASSEAGLVPQHF	TGTGCCAGCAGTGAAGCTGGCCTGGTACCCCAGCATTTT
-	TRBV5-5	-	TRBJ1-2	CASSLTDNYGYTF	TGTGCCAGCAGCTTGACAGATAACTATGGCTACACCTTC
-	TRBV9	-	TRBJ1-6	CASSVSPHNSPLHF	TGTGCCAGCAGCGTTAGCCCCCATAATTCACCCCTCCACTTT
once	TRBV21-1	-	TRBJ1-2	CASSLDRQGCGIYGYTF	TGTGCCAGCAGCCTAGATCGGCAGGGGTGTGGTATCTATGGCTACACCTTC
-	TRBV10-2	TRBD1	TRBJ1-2	CASSESPLTGGDGYTF	TGCGCCAGCAGTGAGTCACCCCTGACAGGGGGCGACGGCTACACCTTC
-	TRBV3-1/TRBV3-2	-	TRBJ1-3	CASSQDVRGNTIYF	TGTGCCAGCAGCCAAGATGTTCGGGGAAACACCATATATTTT
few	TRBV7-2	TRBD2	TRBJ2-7	CASSYQSGTTLSYEQYF	TGTGCCAGCAGCTACCAATCCGGGACTACTCTCTCCTACGAGCAGTACTTC
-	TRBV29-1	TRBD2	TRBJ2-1	CSTPPTSGAPKQFF	TGCAGCACCCCCCCCACTAGCGGAGCCCCCAAGCAGTTCTTC
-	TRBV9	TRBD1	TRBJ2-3	CASTGDRGTGDTQYF	TGTGCCAGCACCGGGGACAGGGGGACAGGAGATACGCAGTATTTT
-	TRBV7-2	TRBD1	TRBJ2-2	CASSSDRVVSGELFF	TGTGCCAGCAGCTCGGACAGGGTAGTTTCCGGGGAGCTGTTTTTT
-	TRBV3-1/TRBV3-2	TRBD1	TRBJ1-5	CASSRDRVGQPQHF	TGTGCCAGCAGCCGGGACAGGGTTGGTCAGCCCCAGCATTTT
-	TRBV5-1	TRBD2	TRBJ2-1	CASRTSATYNEQFF	TGCGCCAGCAGGACTAGCGCTACCTACAATGAGCAGTTCTTC
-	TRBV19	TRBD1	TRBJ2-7	CASQDRGNFYEQYF	TGTGCCAGTCAAGACAGGGGGAATTTCTACGAGCAGTACTTC
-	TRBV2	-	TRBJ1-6	CASSDVEGPYNSPLHF	TGTGCCAGCAGTGATGTTGAGGGCCCCTATAATTCACCCCTCCACTTT